This entry lists 14 T cell receptor beta chains sequenced from one sample in a study of Ad26.COV2.S vaccination and SARS-CoV-2 variants. The treatment denotes: around 19 received Ad26.COV2.S at low or high dose, single or two shots; five or six received placebo; per-sample allocation not given. Day 63 after the first injection of vaccine or placebo was the sampling time. Clones were read by immunoSEQ multiplex PCR, and TCRdb kept only the in-frame ones, dropping some. The sample carries fewer than 800,000 clones, more than 70% recorded once. Sequenced material: peripheral blood, taken in a trial of Ad26.COV2.S vaccine versus placebo. The receptors originated from a person between 18 and 59 years old who received the Ad26.COV2.S COVID-19 vaccine or a placebo.

This chain uses TRBV9 with TRBJ2-5; the match to TRBD1 covers 10 bases. The CDR3 covers 15 residues. CDR1 is SGDLS, CDR2 YYNGEE, per germline. Trimming took 3 bases from V and 4 from J; bases not matched to a gene: 6. CDR3 coding DNA: TGTGCCAGCAGCGCAGGACAGGGGGGAGGAGAGACCCAGTACTTC. Translated, it gives CASSAGQGGGETQYF.

The chain recombines TRBV5-4 with TRBJ2-1; 14 bases agree with TRBD2. This CDR3 has 16 residues. The ends lost 4 bases at V and 6 bases at J; junction bases unmatched: 6. Per the germline V gene, CDR1 is SGHNT and CDR2 is YYREEE (reference sequence). CDR3 in DNA: TGTGCCAGCAGCCCGGCCGGGACTAGCGGGGGCAATGAGCAGTTCTTC. Encoded protein: CASSPAGTSGGNEQFF.

This rearrangement joins TRBV7-2 to TRBJ2-5; TRBD1 aligns across 7 bases. After removal of 6 bases from V and 2 bases from J, the junction contained 6 bases not matched to a gene. Germline V CDR1 and CDR2: SGHTA, FQGNSA. The CDR3 runs 14 residues. This CDR3 is CASRSRDSQETQYF. DNA for the CDR3: TGTGCCAGCAGATCCCGGGACAGTCAAGAGACCCAGTACTTC.

The chain joins TRBV7-6 to TRBJ2-7, with 7 positions matching TRBD1. V lost 4 bases to trimming and J lost 6 bases; unmatched junction nucleotides: 6. The CDR3 totals 13 residues. Germline V gene data show CDR1 as SGHVS and CDR2 as FNYEAQ. The DNA for the CDR3 is TGTGCCAGCAGCTCTACAGGGGTCGGCGAGCAGTACTTC. Its protein product is CASSSTGVGEQYF.

The gene calls are TRBV10-3 and TRBJ2-1; D unclear. V was shortened by 6 bases and J by 9 bases, with 9 bases between the two germline ends. The CDR3 length is 11 residues. The germline CDR1 and CDR2 sequences are ENHRY and SYGVKD. Written as DNA, the CDR3 is TGTGCCATCAGCGAAGTGCGTGAGCAGTTCTTC. It is translated as CAISEVREQFF.

The chain uses TRBV11-2 and TRBJ2-7, with 13 bases lining up with TRBD2. This CDR3 comprises 16 residues. Germline assignment: CDR1 SGHAT and CDR2 FQNNGV. The V gene end was trimmed by 5 bases and the J gene end by 7 bases; junction bases not matched to a gene: 11. CDR3 protein: CASSPRGGLAGEEQYF. For the CDR3, the DNA is TGTGCCAGCAGCCCCCGAGGTGGACTAGCGGGAGAAGAGCAGTACTTC.

A remark on this clone: Other nucleotide sequences in the sample specify the same CDR3. V usage is TRBV5-1 and J usage is TRBJ2-1; D perhaps matches TRBD2 (6 bases). In germline, CDR1 is SGHRS, CDR2 YFSETQ. The V and J ends lost 3 bases and 4 bases respectively, with 11 bases between them. CDR3 size: 14 residues. CDR3 nucleotide sequence: TGCGCCAGCAGCTGGACAAGCGGGTACAATGAGCAGTTCTTC. Translated, it gives CASSWTSGYNEQFF.

V usage is TRBV11-2 and J usage is TRBJ1-6; no firm D call. The CDR3 loop spans 16 amino acids. Germline-derived CDR1 and CDR2 are SGHAT and FQNNGV. The V and J ends lost 2 bases and 8 bases respectively, with 16 bases between them. This chain's CDR3 is CASSLLLRQDDSPLHF. The CDR3 nucleotides are TGTGCCAGCAGCTTACTACTCCGACAAGATGATTCACCCCTCCACTTT.

V gene TRBV25-1 combines with J gene TRBJ2-2, with D perhaps matching TRBD1 (5 bases). The CDR3 consists of 16 residues. Germline CDR1 MGHDK, CDR2 SYGVNS. The germline V and J ends were trimmed by 6 bases and 0 bases, with 14 bases remaining between them. The CDR3 region is CASSREHLANTGELFF. For the CDR3, the DNA is TGTGCCAGCAGCAGGGAACACCTCGCGAACACCGGGGAGCTGTTTTTT.

The CDR3 bases are TGCGCCAGCAGTGAGCTGAGTGACACCGGGGAGCTGTTTTTT. Translation gives CASSELSDTGELFF. This rearrangement joins TRBV10-1 to TRBJ2-2; no clear D. Looked up from germline, CDR1 is WNHNN and CDR2 is SYGVQD (reference sequence). The CDR3 length is 14 residues. The V and J ends lost 2 bases and 3 bases respectively, with 7 bases between them.

The chain links TRBV7-2 to TRBJ2-2; 8 nucleotides line up with TRBD2. This CDR3 spans 17 amino acids. J lost 1 base, V lost 1 base, and 5 bases had no gene match. Germline CDR1 reads SGHTA; CDR2 reads FQGNSA. CDR3 bases: TGTGCCAGCAGCTTAGAAGTAGCGGGGCTGAACACCGGGGAGCTGTTTTTT. This sequence encodes CASSLEVAGLNTGELFF.

The V call is TRBV7-9, the J call TRBJ2-7; 10 bases are shared with TRBD1. The J segment lost 2 bases and the V segment lost 5 bases, leaving 3 bases of the junction unmatched. Germline loops: CDR1 SEHNR, CDR2 FQNEAQ (reference sequence). The CDR3 consists of 14 residues. CDR3 amino acids: CASSETGGPYEQYF. The CDR3 DNA reads TGTGCCAGCAGCGAGACAGGGGGCCCCTACGAGCAGTACTTC.

Only a few counts were recorded for this clone. The CDR3 nucleotides read TGTGCCAGTAGTCCCGGGAGGGGGGGAAGCAATCAGCCCCAGCATTTT. Translation: CASSPGRGGSNQPQHF. The chain couples TRBV19 to TRBJ1-5; a weak D match, TRBD1 (6 bases). The CDR3 contains 16 residues. Trimming pared 5 bases from V and 1 base from J, leaving 15 bases between. Germline lookup yields CDR1 LNHDA and CDR2 SQIVND (reference sequence).

This clone was seen only once. The chain combines TRBV6-5 with TRBJ2-7, with D tentatively TRBD1 (6 bases). This CDR3 has 12 residues. Per germline, CDR1 MNHEY and CDR2 SVGAGI. The V and J ends lost 5 bases and 3 bases respectively, with 8 bases between them. This chain's CDR3 is CASSRTDYEQYF. The CDR3 nucleotides read TGTGCCAGCAGTCGGACAGACTACGAGCAGTACTTC.